This TCR beta chain emerged from a study of vaccination and CD4 T cells after COVID-19. Study as a whole: Control cultures were given a CEFX pool, an HIV-1 Nef pool, or no peptide.

Specified treatment: roughly 11-day PBMC culture with coronavirus spike peptide pools or control peptides (ViraFEST assay). Of note for this clonotype: No antigen is known for it.

An Oncomine TCR Beta short-read assay was used to sequence the DNA from cultured CD4+ T cells. TCRdb reprocessed the PCR reads with MiXCR, giving one entry per CDR3 protein. Of roughly 11,000 distinct CDR3 sequences in the sample, about 40% were seen once. This CDR3 region has 15 residues. V lost 3 bases and J 2 bases, leaving 13 bases between the germline ends. Germline values: CDR1 SGHAT, CDR2 FQNNGV. Material: CD4+ T cells from blood, cultured in vitro. This rearrangement joins TRBV11-2 to TRBJ2-5; no definite D call. This TCR derives from a human donor who had recovered from COVID-19. DNA of the CDR3: TGTGCCAGCAGCTTTGGGGTTTCCCTGCAAGAGACCCAGTACTTC. This translates into CASSFGVSLQETQYF.